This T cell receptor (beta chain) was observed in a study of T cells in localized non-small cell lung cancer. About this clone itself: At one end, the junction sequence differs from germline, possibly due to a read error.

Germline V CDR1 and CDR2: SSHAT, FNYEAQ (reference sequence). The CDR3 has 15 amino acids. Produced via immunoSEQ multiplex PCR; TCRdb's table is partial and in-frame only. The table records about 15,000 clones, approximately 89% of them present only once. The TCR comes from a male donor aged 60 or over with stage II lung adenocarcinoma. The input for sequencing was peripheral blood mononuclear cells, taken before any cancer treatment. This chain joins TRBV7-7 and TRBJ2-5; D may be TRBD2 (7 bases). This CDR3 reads CASSLGGRAEETQYF. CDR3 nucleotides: TGTGCTAGCAGCTTAGGGGGGAGGGCAGAAGAGACCCAGTACTTC. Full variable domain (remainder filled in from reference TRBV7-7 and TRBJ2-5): GAGVSQSPRYKVTKRGQDVTLRCDPISSHATLYWYQQALGQGPEFLTYFNYEAQPDKSGLPSDRFSAERPEGSISTLTIQRTEQRDSAMYRCASSLGGRAEETQYFGPGTRLLVL.